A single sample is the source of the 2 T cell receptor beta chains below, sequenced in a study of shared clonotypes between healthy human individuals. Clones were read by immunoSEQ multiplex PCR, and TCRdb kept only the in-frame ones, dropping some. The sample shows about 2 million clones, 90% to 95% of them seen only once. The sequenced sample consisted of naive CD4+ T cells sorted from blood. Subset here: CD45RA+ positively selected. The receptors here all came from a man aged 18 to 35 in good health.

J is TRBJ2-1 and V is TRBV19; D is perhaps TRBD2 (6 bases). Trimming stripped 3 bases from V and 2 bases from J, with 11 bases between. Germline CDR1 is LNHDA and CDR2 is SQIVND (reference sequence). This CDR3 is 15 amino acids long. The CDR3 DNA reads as TGTGCCAGTAGTATGGAGGGAGCTACCTACAATGAGCAGTTCTTC. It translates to CASSMEGATYNEQFF.

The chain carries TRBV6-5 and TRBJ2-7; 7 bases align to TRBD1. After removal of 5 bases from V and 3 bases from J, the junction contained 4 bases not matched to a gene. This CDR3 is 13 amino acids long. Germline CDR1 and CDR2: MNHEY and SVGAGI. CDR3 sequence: CASSAPGGYEQYF. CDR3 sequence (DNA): TGTGCCAGCAGTGCGCCAGGGGGCTACGAGCAGTACTTC.